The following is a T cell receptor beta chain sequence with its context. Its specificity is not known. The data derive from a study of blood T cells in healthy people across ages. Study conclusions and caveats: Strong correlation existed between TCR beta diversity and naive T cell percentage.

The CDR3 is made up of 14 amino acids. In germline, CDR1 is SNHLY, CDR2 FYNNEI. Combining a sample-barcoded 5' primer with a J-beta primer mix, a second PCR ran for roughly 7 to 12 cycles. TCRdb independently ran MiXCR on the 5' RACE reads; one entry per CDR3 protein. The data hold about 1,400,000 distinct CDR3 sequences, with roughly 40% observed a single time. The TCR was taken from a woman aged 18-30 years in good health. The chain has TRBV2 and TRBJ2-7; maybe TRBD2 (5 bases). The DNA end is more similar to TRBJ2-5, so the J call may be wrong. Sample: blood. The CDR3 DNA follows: TGTGCCAGCAGTCAAACGGGGTATCGAGAGACCCAGTACTTC. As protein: CASSQTGYRETQYF.